The source of this T cell receptor (beta chain) is a study of T cells in tumors after PD-1 blockade. Overall study results and limits: Roughly two fifths of tumor TCR clonotypes were also found in blood.

Germline V gene lookup returns CDR1 SGHNT and CDR2 YENEEA. The CDR3 consists of 14 residues. The ends were cut back, 1 base at V and 3 bases at J, with 8 bases in the middle. This table comes from immunoSEQ multiplex PCR, and its TCRdb copy is limited to in-frame clones, with some not included. The sample includes approximately 50,000 clones, approximately 80% of them seen just once. Details on this clone: Its antigen remains unknown.

This sequence was found in a human donor with advanced basal cell or squamous cell carcinoma (not recorded which). Material: PBMCs, obtained before anti-PD-1 therapy. The chain uses TRBV11-3 and TRBJ2-3, with D tentatively TRBD1 (5 bases). CDR3 region: CASSLGQLTDTQYF. DNA for the CDR3: TGTGCCAGCAGCTTAGGACAGCTAACAGATACGCAGTATTTT.